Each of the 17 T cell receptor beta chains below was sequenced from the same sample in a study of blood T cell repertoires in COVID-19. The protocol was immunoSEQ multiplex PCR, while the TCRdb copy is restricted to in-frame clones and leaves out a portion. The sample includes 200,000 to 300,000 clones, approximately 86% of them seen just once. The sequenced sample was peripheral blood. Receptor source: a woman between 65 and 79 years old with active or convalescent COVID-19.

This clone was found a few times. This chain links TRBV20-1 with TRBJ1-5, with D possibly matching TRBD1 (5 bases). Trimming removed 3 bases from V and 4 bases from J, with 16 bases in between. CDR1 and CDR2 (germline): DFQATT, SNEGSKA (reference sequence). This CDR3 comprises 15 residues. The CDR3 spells CSASIPGLLNQPQHF. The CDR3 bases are TGCAGTGCTAGTATACCGGGACTGCTTAATCAGCCCCAGCATTTT.

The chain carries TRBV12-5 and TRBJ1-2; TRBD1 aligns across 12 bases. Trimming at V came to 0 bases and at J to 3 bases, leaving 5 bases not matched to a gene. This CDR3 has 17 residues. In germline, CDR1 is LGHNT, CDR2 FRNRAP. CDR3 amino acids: CASGLVVGTGGDYGYTF. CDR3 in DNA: TGTGCTAGTGGTTTGGTAGTAGGGACAGGGGGCGACTATGGCTACACCTTC.

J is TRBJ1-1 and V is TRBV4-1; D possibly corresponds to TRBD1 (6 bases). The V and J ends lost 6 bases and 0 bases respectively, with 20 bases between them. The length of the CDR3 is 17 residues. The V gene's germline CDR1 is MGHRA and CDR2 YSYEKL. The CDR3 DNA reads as TGCGCCAGCAGTCAGATCTCGGGACAAGTTCTGAACACTGAAGCTTTCTTT. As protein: CASSQISGQVLNTEAFF.

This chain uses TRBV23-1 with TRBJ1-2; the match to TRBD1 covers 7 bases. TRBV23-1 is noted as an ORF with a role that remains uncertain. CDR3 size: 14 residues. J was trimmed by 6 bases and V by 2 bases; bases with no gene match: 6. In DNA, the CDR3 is TGCGCCAGCAGTCAAGACAGGGAATCCCATGGCTACACCTTC. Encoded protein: CASSQDRESHGYTF.

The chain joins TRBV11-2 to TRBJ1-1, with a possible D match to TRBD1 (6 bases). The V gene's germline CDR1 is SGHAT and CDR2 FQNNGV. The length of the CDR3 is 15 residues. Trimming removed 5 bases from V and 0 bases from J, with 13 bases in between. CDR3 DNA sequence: TGTGCCAGCAGCCCCCCGACAGGTTTGAACACTGAAGCTTTCTTT. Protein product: CASSPPTGLNTEAFF.

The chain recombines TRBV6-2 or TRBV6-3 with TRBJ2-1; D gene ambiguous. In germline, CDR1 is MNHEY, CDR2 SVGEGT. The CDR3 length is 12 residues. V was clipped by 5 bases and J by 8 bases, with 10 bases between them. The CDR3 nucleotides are TGTGCCAGCAGTGATCCAGGTGATGAGCAGTTCTTC. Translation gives CASSDPGDEQFF.

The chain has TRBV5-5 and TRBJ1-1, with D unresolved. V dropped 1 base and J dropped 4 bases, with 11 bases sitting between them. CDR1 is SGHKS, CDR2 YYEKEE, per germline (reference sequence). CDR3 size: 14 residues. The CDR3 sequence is CASSLTVRSTEAFF. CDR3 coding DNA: TGTGCCAGCAGCTTGACTGTCCGGAGCACTGAAGCTTTCTTT.

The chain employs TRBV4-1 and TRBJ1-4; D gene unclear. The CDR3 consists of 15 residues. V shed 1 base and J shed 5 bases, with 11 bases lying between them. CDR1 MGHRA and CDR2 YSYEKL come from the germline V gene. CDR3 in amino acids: CASSQGLGINEKLFF. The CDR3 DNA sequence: TGCGCCAGCAGCCAAGGACTAGGAATAAATGAAAAACTGTTTTTT.

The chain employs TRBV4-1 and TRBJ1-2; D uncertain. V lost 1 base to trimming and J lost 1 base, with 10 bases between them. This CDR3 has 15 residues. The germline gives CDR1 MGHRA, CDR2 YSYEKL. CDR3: CASSQVPRDNYGYTF. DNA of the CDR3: TGCGCCAGCAGCCAAGTTCCCCGGGATAACTATGGCTACACCTTC.

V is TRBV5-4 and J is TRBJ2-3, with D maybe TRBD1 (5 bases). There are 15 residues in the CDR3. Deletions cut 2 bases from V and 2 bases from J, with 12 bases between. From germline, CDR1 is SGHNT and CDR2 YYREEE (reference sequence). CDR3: CASSFKGFTTDTQYF. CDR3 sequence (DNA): TGTGCCAGCAGCTTTAAGGGGTTTACCACAGATACGCAGTATTTT. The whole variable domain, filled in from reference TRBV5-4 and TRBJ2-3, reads ETGVTQSPTHLIKTRGQQVTLRCSSQSGHNTVSWYQQALGQGPQFIFQYYREEENGRGNFPPRFSGLQFPNYSSELNVNALELDDSALYLCASSFKGFTTDTQYFGPGTRLTVL.

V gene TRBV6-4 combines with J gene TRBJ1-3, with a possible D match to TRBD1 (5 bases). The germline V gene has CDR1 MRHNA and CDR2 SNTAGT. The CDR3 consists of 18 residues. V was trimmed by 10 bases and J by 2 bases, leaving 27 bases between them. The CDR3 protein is CATHPRRGPKVAGNTIYF. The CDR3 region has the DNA TGTGCCACCCATCCACGGAGGGGACCCAAAGTAGCTGGAAACACCATATATTTT.

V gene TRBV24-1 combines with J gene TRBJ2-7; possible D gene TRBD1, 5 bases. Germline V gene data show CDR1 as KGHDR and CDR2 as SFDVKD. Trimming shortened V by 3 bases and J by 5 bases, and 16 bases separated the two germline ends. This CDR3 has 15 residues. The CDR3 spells CATSDGSSWGDEQYF. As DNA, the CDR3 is TGTGCCACCAGTGATGGAAGTAGTTGGGGCGACGAGCAGTACTTC.

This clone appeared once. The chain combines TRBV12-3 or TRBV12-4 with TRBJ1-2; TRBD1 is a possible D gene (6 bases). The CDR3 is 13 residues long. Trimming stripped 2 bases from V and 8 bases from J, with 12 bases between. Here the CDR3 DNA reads TGTGCCAGCAGTTTAAAGACAGGCGGGGGCTACACCTTC. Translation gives CASSLKTGGGYTF.

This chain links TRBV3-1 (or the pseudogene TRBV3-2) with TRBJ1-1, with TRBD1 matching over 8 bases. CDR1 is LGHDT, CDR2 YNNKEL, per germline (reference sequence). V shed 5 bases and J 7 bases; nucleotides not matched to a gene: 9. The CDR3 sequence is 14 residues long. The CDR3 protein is CASSGEGQVDEAFF. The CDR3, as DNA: TGTGCCAGCAGCGGGGAGGGACAGGTGGATGAAGCTTTCTTT.

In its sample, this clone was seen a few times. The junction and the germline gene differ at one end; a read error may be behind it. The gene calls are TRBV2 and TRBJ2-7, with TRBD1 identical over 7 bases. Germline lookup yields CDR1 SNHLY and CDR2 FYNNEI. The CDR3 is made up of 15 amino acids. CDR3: CASREAPGQRYEQYF. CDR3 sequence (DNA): TGTGCCAGCAGGGAAGCCCCGGGACAGAGATACGAGCAGTACTTC.

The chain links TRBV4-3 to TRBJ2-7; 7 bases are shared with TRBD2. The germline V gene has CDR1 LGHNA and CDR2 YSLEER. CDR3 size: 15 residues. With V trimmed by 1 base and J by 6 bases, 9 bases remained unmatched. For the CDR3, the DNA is TGCGCCAGCAGCCAAGGAGAAAGAGCGGGGACCGAGCAGTACTTC. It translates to CASSQGERAGTEQYF.

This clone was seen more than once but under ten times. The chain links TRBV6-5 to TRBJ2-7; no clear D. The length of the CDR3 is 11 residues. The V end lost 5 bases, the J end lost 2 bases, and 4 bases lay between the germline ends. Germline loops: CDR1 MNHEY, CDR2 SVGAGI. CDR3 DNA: TGTGCCAGCAGTCCCACCTACGAGCAGTACTTC. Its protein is CASSPTYEQYF.